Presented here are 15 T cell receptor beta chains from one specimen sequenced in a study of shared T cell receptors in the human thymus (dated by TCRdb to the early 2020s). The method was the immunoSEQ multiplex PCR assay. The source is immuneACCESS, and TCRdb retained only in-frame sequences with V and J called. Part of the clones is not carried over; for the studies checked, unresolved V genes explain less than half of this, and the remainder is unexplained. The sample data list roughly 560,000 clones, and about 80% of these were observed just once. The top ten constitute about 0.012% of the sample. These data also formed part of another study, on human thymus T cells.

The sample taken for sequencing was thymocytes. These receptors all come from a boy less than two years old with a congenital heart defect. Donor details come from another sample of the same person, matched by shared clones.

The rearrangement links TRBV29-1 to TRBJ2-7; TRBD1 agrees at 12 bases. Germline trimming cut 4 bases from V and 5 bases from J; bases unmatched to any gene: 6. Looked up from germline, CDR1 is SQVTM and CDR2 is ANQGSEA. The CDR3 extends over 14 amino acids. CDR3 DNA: TGCAGCGTTGGCCGGGACAGGGGGCCCCACGAGCAGTACTTC. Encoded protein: CSVGRDRGPHEQYF.

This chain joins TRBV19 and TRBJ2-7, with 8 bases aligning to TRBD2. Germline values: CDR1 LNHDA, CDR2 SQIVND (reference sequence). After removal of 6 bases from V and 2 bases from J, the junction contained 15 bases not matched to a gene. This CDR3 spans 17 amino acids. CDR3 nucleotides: TGTGCCAGTAGCCCTCGGCCCAGGGCCGGGGGGGCCTACGAGCAGTACTTC. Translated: CASSPRPRAGGAYEQYF.

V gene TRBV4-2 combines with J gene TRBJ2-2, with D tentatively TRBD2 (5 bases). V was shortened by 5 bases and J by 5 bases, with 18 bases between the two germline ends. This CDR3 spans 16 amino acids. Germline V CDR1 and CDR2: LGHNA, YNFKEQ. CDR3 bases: TGTGCCAGCAGCTTGGGCGGCCGGAGGAGGACCGGGGAGCTGTTTTTT. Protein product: CASSLGGRRRTGELFF.

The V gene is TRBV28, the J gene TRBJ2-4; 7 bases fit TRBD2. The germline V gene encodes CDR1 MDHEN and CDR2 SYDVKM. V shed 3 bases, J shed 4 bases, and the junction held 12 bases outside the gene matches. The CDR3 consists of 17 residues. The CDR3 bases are TGTGCCAGCAGTTTTTTTAGGGGCGGGAGAGTTAAAAACATTCAGTACTTC. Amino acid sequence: CASSFFRGGRVKNIQYF. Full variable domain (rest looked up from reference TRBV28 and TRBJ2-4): DVKVTQSSRYLVKRTGEKVFLECVQDMDHENMFWYRQDPGLGLRLIYFSYDVKMKEKGDIPEGYSVSREKKERFSLILESASTNQTSMYLCASSFFRGGRVKNIQYFGAGTRLSVL.

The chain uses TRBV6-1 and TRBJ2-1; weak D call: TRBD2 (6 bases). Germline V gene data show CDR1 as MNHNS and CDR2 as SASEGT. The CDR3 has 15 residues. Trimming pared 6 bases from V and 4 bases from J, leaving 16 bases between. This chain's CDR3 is CASSSAAGRYNEQFF. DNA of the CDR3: TGTGCCAGCAGCTCCGCGGCGGGAAGGTACAATGAGCAGTTCTTC.

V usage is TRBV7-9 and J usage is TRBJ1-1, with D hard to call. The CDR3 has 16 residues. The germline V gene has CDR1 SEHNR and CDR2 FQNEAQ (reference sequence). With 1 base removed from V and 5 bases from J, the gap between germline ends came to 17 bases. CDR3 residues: CASSLDVTPGRTEAFF. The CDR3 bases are TGTGCCAGCAGCTTAGACGTTACCCCGGGGAGGACTGAAGCTTTCTTT.

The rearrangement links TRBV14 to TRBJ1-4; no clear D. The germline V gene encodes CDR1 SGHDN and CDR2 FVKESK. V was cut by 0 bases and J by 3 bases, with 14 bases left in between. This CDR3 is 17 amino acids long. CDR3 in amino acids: CASSQDSSPSPNEKLFF. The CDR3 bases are TGTGCCAGCAGCCAAGACAGTTCCCCGTCGCCTAATGAAAAACTGTTTTTT. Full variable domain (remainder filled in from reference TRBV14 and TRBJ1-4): EAGVTQFPSHSVIEKGQTVTLRCDPISGHDNLYWYRRVMGKEIKFLLHFVKESKQDESGMPNNRFLAERTGGTYSTLKVQPAELEDSGVYFCASSQDSSPSPNEKLFFGSGTQLSVL.

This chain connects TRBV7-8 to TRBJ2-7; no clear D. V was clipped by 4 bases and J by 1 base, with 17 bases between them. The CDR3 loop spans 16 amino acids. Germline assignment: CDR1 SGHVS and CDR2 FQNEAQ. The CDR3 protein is CASSSAGRSESYEQYF. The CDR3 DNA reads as TGTGCCAGCAGCTCTGCTGGGCGCTCAGAATCCTACGAGCAGTACTTC.

The CDR3 DNA is TGTGCCAGCAGTCCCGGGACAAAGGCAACTGAAGCTTTCTTT. This gives the protein CASSPGTKATEAFF. The V gene is TRBV27, the J gene TRBJ1-1; D is possibly TRBD1 (6 bases). Trimming took 5 bases from V and 5 from J, leaving 15 bases between them. This CDR3 is built from 14 residues. Germline assignment: CDR1 MNHEY and CDR2 SMNVEV (reference sequence).

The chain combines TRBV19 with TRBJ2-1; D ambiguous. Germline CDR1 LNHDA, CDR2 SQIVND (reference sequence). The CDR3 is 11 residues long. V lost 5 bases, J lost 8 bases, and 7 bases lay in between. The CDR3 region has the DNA TGTGCCAGTAGTTCCCGGGATGAGCAGTTCTTC. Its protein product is CASSSRDEQFF.

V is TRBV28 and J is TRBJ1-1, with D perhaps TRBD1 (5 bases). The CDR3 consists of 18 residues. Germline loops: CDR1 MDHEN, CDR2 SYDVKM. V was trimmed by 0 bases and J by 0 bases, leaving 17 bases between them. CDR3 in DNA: TGTGCCAGCAGTTTATGCAATCGGAAGGGGCCCCTGAACACTGAAGCTTTCTTT. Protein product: CASSLCNRKGPLNTEAFF.

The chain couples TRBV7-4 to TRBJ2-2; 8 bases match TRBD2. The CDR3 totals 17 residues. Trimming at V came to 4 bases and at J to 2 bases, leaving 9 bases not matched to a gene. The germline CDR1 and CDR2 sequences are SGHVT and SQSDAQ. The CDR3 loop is CASSSPLSGRNTGELFF. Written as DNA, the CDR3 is TGTGCCAGCAGCTCCCCACTGAGCGGGAGAAACACCGGGGAGCTGTTTTTT. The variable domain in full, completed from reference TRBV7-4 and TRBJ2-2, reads GAGVSQSPRYKVAKRGRDVALRCDSISGHVTLYWYRQTLGQGSEVLTYSQSDAQRDKSGRPSGRFSAERPERSVSTLKIQRTEQGDSAVYLCASSSPLSGRNTGELFFGEGSRLTVL.

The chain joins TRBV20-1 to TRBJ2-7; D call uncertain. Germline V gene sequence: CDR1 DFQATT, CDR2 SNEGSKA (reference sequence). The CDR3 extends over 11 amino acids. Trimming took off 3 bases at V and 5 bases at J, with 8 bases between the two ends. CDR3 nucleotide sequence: TGCAGTGCTAGGGGCAGCAACGAGCAGTACTTC. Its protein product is CSARGSNEQYF.

The CDR3 DNA reads TGTGCCAGCAGCAAAGAGGAGACTAGCGGGGAGACCCAGTACTTC. This encodes CASSKEETSGETQYF. The chain uses TRBV21-1 and TRBJ2-5; the table calls TRBD2, which could not be checked here. TRBV21-1 is classified as a pseudogene. This CDR3 contains 15 residues.

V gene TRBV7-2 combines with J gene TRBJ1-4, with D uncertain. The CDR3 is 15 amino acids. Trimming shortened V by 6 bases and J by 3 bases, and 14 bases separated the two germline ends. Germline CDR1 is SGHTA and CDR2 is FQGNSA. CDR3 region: CASSYQPGSNEKLFF. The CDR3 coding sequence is TGTGCCAGCAGTTACCAACCGGGATCTAATGAAAAACTGTTTTTT.